A selection of T cell receptor beta chains follows, all from one sample in a study of blood T cell repertoires in COVID-19. Clones were sequenced by immunoSEQ multiplex PCR, and TCRdb holds only the in-frame ones, with some missing. This sample yields around 70,000 clones, of which roughly 91% are seen a single time; over 25% belongs to the top ten. Source material: peripheral blood. These TCRs come from a woman of 80 years or more with active or convalescent COVID-19. Each CDR3 is given with its conserved first and last residue. Fields, in order: CDR3 DNA, CDR3 protein, J gene, clone size, D gene, V gene. The D gene is left open where the match is weak. Part of the rows lack a size; the others show once, few, many or a class for expanded clones.

CDR3nt: TGTGCCAGTAGACCACAGGGGGACTATGGCTACACCTTC
CDR3aa: CASRPQGDYGYTF
j_gene: TRBJ1-2
abundance: -
d_gene: TRBD1
v_gene: TRBV19

CDR3nt: TGTGCCACCAGGACGAACAGAGGGGGCCCTAACTATGGCTACACCTTC
CDR3aa: CATRTNRGGPNYGYTF
j_gene: TRBJ1-2
abundance: -
d_gene: TRBD1
v_gene: TRBV24-1

CDR3nt: TGTGCCAGCAGCTTAGCGGTGACAGGGGGCCAAGCTAACTATGGCTACACCTTC
CDR3aa: CASSLAVTGGQANYGYTF
j_gene: TRBJ1-2
abundance: -
d_gene: TRBD1
v_gene: TRBV7-9

CDR3nt: TGTGCCAGCAGTTACCGTTGGGGGGGCCGAGGGAAAAACATTCAGTACTTC
CDR3aa: CASSYRWGGRGKNIQYF
j_gene: TRBJ2-4
abundance: -
d_gene: -
v_gene: TRBV6-2/TRBV6-3

CDR3nt: TGCGCCAGCAGCGCGCCGGGCCCGGGGGCTGAAGCTTTCTTT
CDR3aa: CASSAPGPGAEAFF
j_gene: TRBJ1-1
abundance: few
d_gene: -
v_gene: TRBV5-1

CDR3nt: TGTGCCAGTAGTATCCAGGCGGGACAGGGGTATCAGCCCCAGCATTTT
CDR3aa: CASSIQAGQGYQPQHF
j_gene: TRBJ1-5
abundance: -
d_gene: TRBD1
v_gene: TRBV19

CDR3nt: TGTGCCAGCAGCTGGGGAGCCACTGAAGCTTTCTTT
CDR3aa: CASSWGATEAFF
j_gene: TRBJ1-1
abundance: -
d_gene: -
v_gene: TRBV6-5

CDR3nt: TGTGCCAGCATCGAAAACAGGGCCCCCGGGGAGCTGTTTTTT
CDR3aa: CASIENRAPGELFF
j_gene: TRBJ2-2
abundance: -
d_gene: -
v_gene: TRBV6-5

CDR3nt: TGTGCCAGCAGCCAGGAAAAGGGAAACACCATATATTTT
CDR3aa: CASSQEKGNTIYF
j_gene: TRBJ1-3
abundance: few
d_gene: -
v_gene: TRBV6-5

CDR3nt: TGTGCCAGTAGTAGACTAGCGGGGGCTAATGAGCAGTTCTTC
CDR3aa: CASSRLAGANEQFF
j_gene: TRBJ2-1
abundance: -
d_gene: TRBD2
v_gene: TRBV19

CDR3nt: TGTGCCAGCTCCCTACAGGGTTTGACTGAAGCTTTCTTT
CDR3aa: CASSLQGLTEAFF
j_gene: TRBJ1-1
abundance: once
d_gene: -
v_gene: TRBV2